This T cell receptor beta chain was captured by sequencing in a study of PD-1 blockade in classical Hodgkin lymphoma. Notes on the study in general: Diminished baseline TCR diversity has been reported in newly diagnosed patients relative to healthy donors. At C4D1, TCR diversity had climbed significantly for CD4+ cells, though not for CD8+ cells.

V was cut by 0 bases and J by 5 bases, with 11 bases left in between. The V gene's germline CDR1 is SGHRS and CDR2 YFSETQ. This CDR3 is 15 amino acids long. Every patient experienced relapse after autologous stem cell transplantation, and brentuximab vedotin exposure varied. Complete response, partial response or progressive disease was recorded as best response. Notes on this clone: As yet, its antigen is unknown.

Only in-frame clones appear in the TCRdb table, and some are missing; sequencing was by immunoSEQ multiplex PCR. The sample includes tens of thousands of clones, roughly 72% seen only once; the top ten take over 4.5%. The sample in question was peripheral blood mononuclear cells (PBMCs), obtained at baseline. The chain combines TRBV5-1 with TRBJ1-4; D perhaps matches TRBD1 (5 bases). The receptor comes from a human donor with classical Hodgkin lymphoma. Written as DNA, the CDR3 is TGCGCCAGCAGCTTGGCTAAGGGGACGAATGAAAAACTGTTTTTT. This gives the protein CASSLAKGTNEKLFF.